This is a list of T cell receptor beta chains from one sample in a study of T cells in Graves' hyperthyroidism and ophthalmopathy. TCRdb reanalysed the multiplex PCR reads using MiXCR and keeps one entry per CDR3 protein. In the table there are around 800,000 distinct CDR3 sequences, about two fifths of which are singletons. Sequenced: blood. The origin of the receptors is a man younger than 30 with Graves' hyperthyroidism. The conserved cysteine and the conserved F or W are not part of the CDR3 here. A D gene is named only where the DNA matches it firmly.

TRBJ1-6 | TRBV2 | NA | ASGTPEVHSPLH
TRBJ1-1 | TRBV19 | TRBD1 | ASSPGGLNTEAF
TRBJ1-5 | TRBV10-3 | TRBD1 | ASSYSGQEEH
TRBJ1-6 | TRBV15 | NA | ATSRLDSNSPLH
TRBJ1-1 | TRBV20-1 | TRBD1 | SAHPGTGEVEAF
TRBJ1-2 | TRBV14 | TRBD1 | ASSPRDRGYGSYGYT
TRBJ2-7 | TRBV20-1 | NA | SARDYSDEQY
TRBJ1-3 | TRBV11-2 | NA | ASSLDPDPGNTIY
TRBJ1-2 | TRBV16 | TRBD1 | ASRPIPGTGDGYT
TRBJ2-5 | TRBV6-2/TRBV6-3 | TRBD2 | ASSWGLEETQY
TRBJ1-2 | TRBV29-1 | NA | SVESRGYGYT
TRBJ1-4 | TRBV5-1 | TRBD1 | ASSVTGGLGEKLF
TRBJ2-2 | TRBV7-2 | TRBD1 | ASSGDSRNTGELF
TRBJ1-2 | TRBV29-1 | NA | SVEDGGRDGYT
TRBJ2-3 | TRBV7-2 | NA | ASSSGDGLTDTQY
TRBJ1-1 | TRBV13 | NA | ASTLSGGNTEAF
TRBJ2-5 | TRBV11-2 | TRBD1 | ASTPGTGKDYPKKTQY
TRBJ1-3 | TRBV7-3 | TRBD1 | ASSSGQGVRNTIY
TRBJ1-6 | TRBV4-1 | NA | ASSQEGTRRGPLH
TRBJ1-5 | TRBV10-3 | TRBD1 | ATGTGAVDQPQH
TRBJ2-5 | TRBV29-1 | NA | SVGGVGETQY
TRBJ2-7 | TRBV20-1 | TRBD2 | SASGLAVYEQY
TRBJ2-5 | TRBV25-1 | TRBD1 | ASSDRQGAQTQY
TRBJ2-5 | TRBV5-4 | NA | ASSLGSLGETQY
TRBJ1-1 | TRBV11-2 | NA | ASSLAPLVAF
TRBJ1-5 | TRBV15 | NA | ATSTGGRGNQPQH
TRBJ1-3 | TRBV7-2 | NA | AISQEGSSAIY
TRBJ2-5 | TRBV10-2 | TRBD1 | ASTGGRQTQY
TRBJ2-7 | TRBV7-2 | NA | ASSLALRTCEQY
TRBJ2-7 | TRBV7-9 | NA | ASSQDLGANEQY
TRBJ2-5 | TRBV12-3/TRBV12-4 | TRBD1 | ASSTRDSQETQY
TRBJ1-2 | TRBV14 | NA | ASSQVSNYGYT
TRBJ1-1 | TRBV10-3 | NA | AISELGSTEAF
TRBJ2-5 | TRBV11-2 | NA | ASSQDLVRQETQY
TRBJ1-1 | TRBV29-1 | TRBD1 | SVWGIDRGRTEAF
NA | TRBV7-6 | NA | ASSSGLEQF
TRBJ1-1 | TRBV20-1 | TRBD1 | SARDGDRENTEAF
TRBJ1-2 | TRBV10-3 | NA | AIRVTDFLSYGYT
TRBJ2-7 | TRBV12-3/TRBV12-4 | TRBD1 | ASRRQGARY
TRBJ1-1 | TRBV15 | NA | ATSRDDGLEAF
TRBJ2-2 | TRBV5-1 | TRBD1 | ASSLTGAVNTGELF
TRBJ2-5 | TRBV7-8 | NA | ASSLASRAQETQY
TRBJ1-2 | TRBV11-2 | TRBD1 | ASSSWDRFYGYT
TRBJ2-7 | TRBV10-3 | NA | AIRVDEQY
TRBJ2-5 | TRBV29-1 | TRBD1 | SGDRERETQY
TRBJ1-1 | TRBV2 | NA | ASSDPRTASTEAF
TRBJ1-4 | TRBV10-3 | NA | AISERAGEKLF
TRBJ1-2 | TRBV12-3/TRBV12-4 | NA | ASSLSGRGGYT
TRBJ1-2 | TRBV29-1 | NA | SVEDGYYGYT
TRBJ2-2 | TRBV29-1 | NA | SVGPGRGELF
TRBJ1-1 | TRBV10-2 | NA | ASSSLTPNTEAF
TRBJ2-6 | TRBV7-8 | NA | ASSTYLQGSGANVLT